This entry describes one TCR beta chain. This sample was taken from a study of blood T cell repertoires in COVID-19. Assay: immunoSEQ multiplex PCR; the TCRdb copy retains only in-frame clones and omits some. Of just over 300,000 clones listed, around nine tenths are singletons. The CDR3 has 15 amino acids. Looked up from germline, CDR1 is LGHNA and CDR2 is YNFKEQ. Trimming removed 0 bases from V and 0 bases from J, with 6 bases in between. Sequenced: peripheral blood. The chain has TRBV4-2 and TRBJ1-5; D ambiguous. The source of this sequence is a woman aged 25 to 39 with COVID-19, enrolled during active disease. CDR3 nucleotide sequence: TGTGCCAGCAGCCAAGATCCTAATAGCAATCAGCCCCAGCATTTT. This translates into CASSQDPNSNQPQHF.